What follows are 32 T cell receptor beta chains derived from one specimen sequenced in a study of T cells after yellow fever vaccination (dated by TCRdb to the late 2010s). The library relied on 5' RACE. The run used an Illumina HiSeq 2500. TCRdb passed the public sequencing reads through fastp at Q25 and MiXCR, retaining productive beta sequences. CDR3 protein duplicates are merged, each entry listing the most common genes and DNA. The sample table contains a few hundred thousand distinct CDR3 sequences; only one count was recorded for less than 9.5% of them. The ten largest account for roughly 15% of the sample. The meaning of the sample's treatment or condition label: live attenuated yellow fever vaccine strain. The sequences come from PBMCs, collected more than 35 days after the first yellow fever vaccination. The receptors shown here come from a man younger than 30 who received the YFV17D yellow fever vaccine.

This clonotype was detected only a few times. The rearrangement uses TRBV11-3 and TRBJ1-1, with D unresolved. V shed 5 bases and J shed 3 bases, with 10 bases lying between them. The V gene's germline CDR1 is SGHNT and CDR2 YENEEA. The length of the CDR3 is 13 residues. The CDR3 nucleotides read TGTGCCAGCAGCCGTGGGCTTGACACTGAAGCTTTCTTT. Translation gives CASSRGLDTEAFF.

The rearrangement uses TRBV5-1 and TRBJ2-7; TRBD1 aligns across 10 bases. The CDR3 is 16 residues long. V gave up 0 bases and J gave up 4 bases; unmatched junction bases: 7. The germline V gene has CDR1 SGHRS and CDR2 YFSETQ. CDR3 nucleotide sequence: TGCGCCAGCAGCTTGGGCGGGACAGGGGTCCCATACGAGCAGTACGTC. Amino acid sequence: CASSLGGTGVPYEQYV.

The chain has TRBV13 and TRBJ2-1, with D possibly matching TRBD2 (7 bases). This CDR3 contains 16 residues. V was pared by 11 bases and J by 5 bases, with 25 bases between. Germline lookup yields CDR1 PRHDT and CDR2 FYEKMQ (reference sequence). CDR3 protein: CAARRWTWGGDNEQFF. DNA of the CDR3: TGTGCCGCTCGGAGGTGGACGTGGGGGGGCGACAATGAGCAGTTCTTC.

This clonotype turned up a few times. J is TRBJ1-6 and V is TRBV12-3 or TRBV12-4; D uncertain. V lost 3 bases to trimming and J lost 7 bases, with 10 bases between them. This CDR3 region has 14 residues. The CDR3 DNA is TGTGCCAGCAGTTTTACGGACCGAAATTCACCCCTCCACTTT. Amino acid sequence: CASSFTDRNSPLHF.

The rearrangement links TRBV7-6 to TRBJ2-3; 8 bases fit TRBD2. After removal of 1 base from V and 4 bases from J, the junction contained 13 bases not matched to a gene. This CDR3 contains 18 residues. In germline, CDR1 is SGHVS, CDR2 FNYEAQ. CDR3 residues: CASSLEPTGGYLADTQYF. CDR3 coding DNA: TGTGCCAGCAGCTTAGAACCCACGGGGGGGTATCTCGCAGATACGCAGTATTTT.

This clonotype was seen only a few times. J is TRBJ1-1 and V is TRBV6-5, with D perhaps matching TRBD1 (5 bases). Trimming took off 2 bases at V and 0 bases at J, with 10 bases between the two ends. Germline loops: CDR1 MNHEY, CDR2 SVGAGI. This CDR3 contains 15 residues. CDR3 sequence reads: CASSYAGLLNTEAFF. The CDR3 region has the DNA TGTGCCAGCAGTTACGCAGGGCTGCTGAACACTGAAGCTTTCTTT.

Only a few counts were recorded for this clonotype. The V call is TRBV6-2 or TRBV6-3, the J call TRBJ2-7; D is perhaps TRBD1 (6 bases). The CDR3 loop spans 15 amino acids. CDR1 is MNHEY and CDR2 is SVGEGT in the germline V gene. The germline V and J ends were trimmed by 6 bases and 5 bases, with 20 bases remaining between them. CDR3 in amino acids: CASSTGSWHLDEQYV. The CDR3 coding sequence is TGTGCCAGCAGCACAGGGTCGTGGCACTTGGACGAGCAGTACGTC.

The CDR3 is CASSLGGNEAFF. The CDR3 DNA is TGTGCCAGCAGTTTAGGGGGTAATGAAGCTTTCTTT. The chain carries TRBV12-3 or TRBV12-4 and TRBJ1-1; D is unresolved. CDR3 length: 12 amino acids. V was shortened by 1 base and J by 7 bases, with 7 bases between the two germline ends.

This clonotype was seen a few times. This chain links TRBV11-3 with TRBJ2-5; weak D call: TRBD1 (6 bases). This CDR3 spans 15 amino acids. Between the trimmed V and J ends, which lost 5 bases and 1 base, there was a span of 14 bases. Germline V gene data show CDR1 as SGHNT and CDR2 as YENEEA. The CDR3 sequence: CASSLGTGIQETQYF. The CDR3 coding sequence is TGTGCCAGCAGCCTTGGTACAGGGATCCAAGAGACCCAGTACTTC.

This clonotype turned up a few times. The chain couples TRBV6-2 or TRBV6-3 to TRBJ1-5, with no clear D. Trimming shortened V by 2 bases and J by 12 bases, and 11 bases separated the two germline ends. This CDR3 spans 12 amino acids. CDR1 is MNHEY and CDR2 is SVGEGT in the germline V gene. As DNA, the CDR3 is TGTGCCAGCAGTTACGGTGACCGGGTCCAGCATTTT. Translation: CASSYGDRVQHF.

There are a few counts of this clonotype. The V gene is TRBV3-1, the J gene TRBJ1-2; a weak D match, TRBD1 (6 bases). Per the germline V gene, CDR1 is LGHDT and CDR2 is YNNKEL (reference sequence). The CDR3 consists of 17 residues. The V end was cut by 3 bases, the J end by 1 base, with 18 bases between. CDR3 sequence: CASSQGFGGDINYGYTF. The CDR3 nucleotides are TGTGCCAGCAGCCAGGGCTTTGGGGGCGATATTAACTATGGCTACACCTTC.

This clonotype was seen more than once but under ten times. V gene TRBV7-9 combines with J gene TRBJ2-2; D remains ambiguous. Trimming pared 4 bases from V and 4 bases from J, leaving 7 bases between. CDR3 length: 13 residues. Germline lookup yields CDR1 SEHNR and CDR2 FQNEAQ (reference sequence). In nucleotides, the CDR3 is TGTGCCAGCAGCTCCCTGGGCACCGGGGAGCTGTTTTTT. Its translation: CASSSLGTGELFF.

This clonotype came up many times. CDR3 in amino acids: CASSLDPLVNTGELFF. The CDR3 nucleotides read TGCGCCAGCAGCTTGGACCCACTTGTGAACACCGGGGAGCTGTTTTTT. The chain uses TRBV5-1 and TRBJ2-2; no reliable D call. The CDR3 is 16 amino acids. V lost 0 bases and J lost 1, with 10 bases in between. Germline V lookup: CDR1 SGHRS, CDR2 YFSETQ.

In DNA form, the CDR3 reads TGTGCCAGTAGCGAGAGGGGGACTCGGAGGAATTCACCCCTCCACTTT. Amino acids: CASSERGTRRNSPLHF. V and J are TRBV19 and TRBJ1-6; perhaps TRBD1 as D (6 bases). Germline V gene lookup returns CDR1 LNHDA and CDR2 SQIVND (reference sequence). The CDR3 runs 16 residues. The germline V and J ends were trimmed by 6 bases and 7 bases, with 19 bases remaining between them.

This clonotype was seen a few times. The chain has TRBV29-1 and TRBJ2-3; D gene ambiguous. With 2 bases removed from V and 0 bases from J, the gap between germline ends came to 6 bases. In germline, CDR1 is SQVTM, CDR2 ANQGSEA. This CDR3 is 13 amino acids long. Written as DNA, the CDR3 is TGCAGCGTTGAAAGGGCTAGCACAGATACGCAGTATTTT. It translates to CSVERASTDTQYF.

This clonotype was counted at least ten times. The V call is TRBV6-5, the J call TRBJ1-5; perhaps TRBD1 as D (5 bases). This CDR3 region has 16 residues. Germline V CDR1 and CDR2: MNHEY, SVGAGI. Trimming took off 4 bases at V and 5 bases at J, with 18 bases between the two ends. CDR3 in amino acids: CASSSQPTGRYQPQHF. The CDR3 DNA follows: TGTGCCAGCAGTTCCCAACCCACAGGACGGTATCAGCCCCAGCATTTT.

The rearrangement joins TRBV7-2 to TRBJ1-2; a weak D match, TRBD1 (5 bases). The V gene lost 1 base and the J gene lost 4 bases, with 10 bases spanning the gap. The CDR3 extends over 14 amino acids. Germline V lookup: CDR1 SGHTA, CDR2 FQGNSA. The CDR3 spells CASSLVTGIYGYTF. CDR3 nucleotide sequence: TGTGCCAGCAGCTTAGTCACAGGAATCTATGGCTACACCTTC. The full variable domain, completed using reference TRBV7-2 and TRBJ1-2, is GAGVSQSPSNKVTEKGKDVELRCDPISGHTALYWYRQSLGQGLEFLIYFQGNSAPDKSGLPSDRFSAERTGGSVSTLTIQRTQQEDSAVYLCASSLVTGIYGYTFGSGTRLTVV.

The gene calls are TRBV5-4 and TRBJ2-7, with 10 bases lining up with TRBD1. V was pared by 4 bases and J by 5 bases, with 6 bases of the junction left unmatched. Germline CDR1 and CDR2: SGHNT and YYREEE (reference sequence). The CDR3 totals 14 residues. The CDR3 nucleotides read TGTGCCAGCAGCGGGACAGGGGTGTATAACGAGCAGTACTTC. Translated: CASSGTGVYNEQYF.

This chain connects TRBV6-5 to TRBJ1-1; D is perhaps TRBD1 (6 bases). V lost 5 bases, J lost 8 bases, and 12 bases lay in between. The CDR3 has 12 amino acids. Germline V gene sequence: CDR1 MNHEY, CDR2 SVGAGI. CDR3 nucleotide sequence: TGTGCCAGCAGTCACGGGACACCCGAAGCTTTCTTT. Translated, it gives CASSHGTPEAFF.

There are a few counts of this clonotype. The chain combines TRBV20-1 with TRBJ2-7; TRBD2 matches at 8 bases. The germline V gene encodes CDR1 DFQATT and CDR2 SNEGSKA (reference sequence). This CDR3 comprises 13 residues. The CDR3 nucleotides read TGCAGCGCCCTTAGCGGGGCCCGAGGGGAGCAGTACGTC. Its protein is CSALSGARGEQYV.

Regarding this clonotype: The CDR3 does not end in the conserved phenylalanine or tryptophan, so this is likely a read error. The chain links TRBV2 to TRBJ2-1, with D unresolved. V dropped 4 bases and J dropped 4 bases, with 11 bases sitting between them. Looked up from germline, CDR1 is SNHLY and CDR2 is FYNNEI. The CDR3 has 14 residues. The CDR3 is CASSGVTLYNEQFL. CDR3 coding DNA: TGTGCCAGCAGTGGGGTTACCCTTTACAATGAGCAGTTCCTC.

The chain is built from TRBV7-2 and TRBJ1-6; TRBD1 is a possible D gene (5 bases). This CDR3 has 17 amino acids. Germline CDR1 and CDR2: SGHTA and FQGNSA. Trimming shortened V by 5 bases and J by 2 bases, and 16 bases separated the two germline ends. CDR3: CASSPRGYGAYNSPLHF. The CDR3, as DNA: TGTGCCAGCAGCCCTCGGGGGTATGGGGCCTATAATTCACCCCTCCACTTT.

The V and J genes are TRBV29-1 and TRBJ2-7; no reliable D call. Germline CDR1 and CDR2: SQVTM and ANQGSEA. Trimming pared 4 bases from V and 3 bases from J, leaving 7 bases between. The CDR3 covers 11 residues. CDR3 nucleotides: TGCAGCGTTGGAAACGGCTACGAGCAGTACGTC. This sequence encodes CSVGNGYEQYV.

The chain couples TRBV29-1 to TRBJ2-5; TRBD1 aligns across 7 bases. Germline V gene sequence: CDR1 SQVTM, CDR2 ANQGSEA. The CDR3 is made up of 12 amino acids. The junction had 4 bases not matched to a gene; V was cut back by 6 bases and J by 3 bases. The CDR3 coding sequence is TGCAGCGTGGGACAGCAGAAAGAGACCCAGTACTTC. Translating it yields CSVGQQKETQYF.

There are a few counts of this clonotype. V and J are TRBV4-3 and TRBJ2-1, with 8 positions matching TRBD2. CDR3 length: 18 residues. CDR1 and CDR2 (germline): LGHNA, YSLEER. Trimming removed 3 bases from V and 4 bases from J; junction bases left unmatched: 14. CDR3 in DNA: TGCGCCAGCAGCCACCTCGATCGGCCAGCGGGGGAATACAATGAGCAGTTCTTC. Translating it yields CASSHLDRPAGEYNEQFF.

This clonotype was counted between two and nine times. The V gene is TRBV6-1, the J gene TRBJ1-5; D not resolved. The CDR3 sequence is 15 residues long. Germline V gene data show CDR1 as MNHNS and CDR2 as SASEGT. Trimming removed 7 bases at V and 0 bases at J, with 13 bases between. The CDR3 DNA follows: TGTGCCAGCACCCCGAAGGGATATAGCAATCAGCCCCAGCATTTT. Protein sequence: CASTPKGYSNQPQHF.

The chain employs TRBV4-3 and TRBJ1-4; D is unresolved. This CDR3 region has 13 residues. Germline CDR1 LGHNA, CDR2 YSLEER. The V end was cut by 0 bases, the J end by 12 bases, with 11 bases between. The CDR3 sequence: CASSQDRGWELFF. Here the CDR3 DNA reads TGCGCCAGCAGCCAAGATCGAGGGTGGGAACTGTTTTTT.

The chain links TRBV5-1 to TRBJ2-2; no definite D call. The CDR3 runs to 12 residues. Germline loops: CDR1 SGHRS, CDR2 YFSETQ. Trimming cost V 0 bases and J 6 bases, with 3 bases left between them. The CDR3 loop is CASSLESGELFF. In DNA, the CDR3 is TGCGCCAGCAGCTTGGAGTCCGGGGAGCTGTTTTTT.

A few counts support this clonotype. V and J are TRBV9 and TRBJ1-2; D is possibly TRBD1 (6 bases). Trimming stripped 0 bases from V and 4 bases from J, with 10 bases between. The CDR3 covers 14 residues. Germline values: CDR1 SGDLS, CDR2 YYNGEE. The CDR3 protein is CASSVDTGTYGYTF. CDR3 sequence (DNA): TGTGCCAGCAGCGTAGACACAGGGACCTATGGCTACACCTTC.

This clonotype came up many times. The chain uses TRBV9 and TRBJ2-3; D unclear. Looked up from germline, CDR1 is SGDLS and CDR2 is YYNGEE. V shed 0 bases and J shed 4 bases, with 15 bases lying between them. There are 16 residues in the CDR3. The CDR3 is CASSVGGGPSSDTQYF. The CDR3 DNA reads TGTGCCAGCAGCGTAGGAGGTGGTCCAAGCTCAGATACGCAGTATTTT.

V usage is TRBV2 and J usage is TRBJ2-7; tentatively, D is TRBD1 (6 bases). The CDR3 spans 13 residues. Trimming shortened V by 7 bases and J by 5 bases, and 15 bases separated the two germline ends. CDR1 SNHLY and CDR2 FYNNEI come from the germline V gene. CDR3 protein: CASMGHTLNEQYF. The CDR3 region has the DNA TGTGCCAGCATGGGACACACGCTCAACGAGCAGTACTTC.

In its sample, this clonotype was seen a few times. V is TRBV15 and J is TRBJ2-2; no definite D call. The CDR3 totals 13 residues. V was clipped by 5 bases and J by 4 bases, with 8 bases between them. Germline V CDR1 and CDR2: LNHNV, YYDKDF (reference sequence). The DNA for the CDR3 is TGTGCCACCAGCGGAAAAGGCACCGGGGAGCTGTTTTTT. Its protein is CATSGKGTGELFF.